The 9 T cell receptor beta chains listed next were all sequenced from one sample in a study of radiotherapy plus CTLA-4 blockade in lung cancer listed by TCRdb under 2018. Library preparation used the immunoSEQ multiplex PCR assay. As stored in TCRdb, this immuneACCESS dataset retains in-frame rearrangements with V and J assigned. A fraction of the clones does not appear; measured against another copy, unresolved V genes explain less than half of the discrepancy, and the remainder lacks a known reason. The sample has around 70,000 clones on record, approximately 80% of them singletons. Less than 5% of the sample belongs to the ten largest clones. The sequenced sample was peripheral blood, obtained from a patient treated with radiotherapy plus ipilimumab. The receptors originated from a human donor with non-small cell lung cancer who had a partial response to radiotherapy plus ipilimumab.

This rearrangement joins TRBV28 to TRBJ2-1, with a possible D match to TRBD1 (6 bases). CDR1 is MDHEN and CDR2 is SYDVKM in the germline V gene. Trimming shortened V by 5 bases and J by 8 bases, and 16 bases separated the two germline ends. CDR3 length equals 14 residues. The CDR3 DNA reads TGTGCCAGCAGTCCCCACGACAGGTTGGATGAGCAGTTCTTC. This gives the protein CASSPHDRLDEQFF.

CDR3 loop: CASSTVLAGQETQYF. The CDR3 DNA sequence: TGCGCCAGCAGCACCGTACTAGCGGGTCAAGAGACCCAGTACTTC. This chain connects TRBV5-1 to TRBJ2-5; TRBD2 agrees at 9 bases. Germline lookup yields CDR1 SGHRS and CDR2 YFSETQ. The CDR3 is 15 residues long. The ends lost 4 bases at V and 2 bases at J; junction bases unmatched: 6.

This clone came up a few times. J is TRBJ1-4 and V is TRBV5-1; D not resolved. The V gene lost 0 bases and the J gene lost 4 bases, with 7 bases spanning the gap. The CDR3 has 14 amino acids. The germline gives CDR1 SGHRS, CDR2 YFSETQ. The CDR3 region is CASSLAPGNEKLFF. CDR3 nucleotides: TGCGCCAGCAGCTTGGCCCCGGGTAATGAAAAACTGTTTTTT.

The V and J genes are TRBV13 and TRBJ2-3, with D maybe TRBD2 (5 bases). Per the germline V gene, CDR1 is PRHDT and CDR2 is FYEKMQ (reference sequence). This CDR3 is 14 amino acids long. With 4 bases removed from V and 10 bases from J, the gap between germline ends came to 18 bases. The CDR3 is CASSSTPGRRPQYF. CDR3 sequence (DNA): TGTGCCAGCAGCTCCACCCCCGGAAGGAGGCCGCAGTATTTT.

The V call is TRBV19, the J call TRBJ2-7, with D possibly matching TRBD2 (6 bases). The CDR3 has 12 residues. The germline gives CDR1 LNHDA, CDR2 SQIVND (reference sequence). The germline V and J ends were trimmed by 8 bases and 0 bases, with 8 bases remaining between them. The CDR3: CASSAGSYEQYF. The CDR3 DNA follows: TGTGCCAGTTCAGCGGGCTCCTACGAGCAGTACTTC.

The chain combines TRBV28 with TRBJ2-3, with 7 nucleotides matching TRBD1. Trimming removed 3 bases from V and 2 bases from J; junction bases left unmatched: 8. In germline, CDR1 is MDHEN, CDR2 SYDVKM. The CDR3 is 16 amino acids. CDR3 protein: CASSFLRTGSTDTQYF. The DNA of the CDR3 is TGTGCCAGCAGTTTCCTTCGGACAGGTTCCACAGATACGCAGTATTTT. The whole variable domain, filled in from reference TRBV28 and TRBJ2-3, reads DVKVTQSSRYLVKRTGEKVFLECVQDMDHENMFWYRQDPGLGLRLIYFSYDVKMKEKGDIPEGYSVSREKKERFSLILESASTNQTSMYLCASSFLRTGSTDTQYFGPGTRLTVL.

The chain recombines TRBV6-6 with TRBJ1-2, with 9 bases fitting TRBD1. This CDR3 spans 12 amino acids. The germline V gene has CDR1 MNHNY and CDR2 SVGAGI (reference sequence). V lost 5 bases to trimming and J lost 8 bases; unmatched junction nucleotides: 3. CDR3 bases: TGTGCCAGCAGTCCCGGGACAGGGGGCTACACCTTC. Translated, it gives CASSPGTGGYTF.

The V and J genes are TRBV7-8 and TRBJ2-5, with TRBD2 matching over 7 bases. The V segment lost 5 bases and the J segment 5 bases; nucleotides outside the gene matches: 8. The CDR3 runs 14 residues. CDR1 is SGHVS and CDR2 is FQNEAQ in the germline V gene. DNA for the CDR3: TGTGCCAGCAGCCCCTCGGGGGGTGAGGAGACCCAGTACTTC. Translated: CASSPSGGEETQYF.

The chain couples TRBV13 to TRBJ2-5, with TRBD1 matching 7 bases. The V and J ends lost 5 bases and 5 bases, in that order; junction bases with no gene match: 23. Per the germline V gene, CDR1 is PRHDT and CDR2 is FYEKMQ (reference sequence). The CDR3 contains 19 residues. The CDR3 sequence: CASSHPWDSGDLVYETQYF. CDR3 DNA: TGTGCCAGCAGCCACCCCTGGGACAGTGGTGATTTAGTATATGAGACCCAGTACTTC. Complete variable domain (other parts from reference TRBV13 and TRBJ2-5): AAGVIQSPRHLIKEKRETATLKCYPIPRHDTVYWYQQGPGQDPQFLISFYEKMQSDKGSIPDRFSAQQFSDYHSELNMSSLELGDSALYFCASSHPWDSGDLVYETQYFGPGTRLLVL.